These 4 T cell receptor beta chains were sequenced from one sample in a study of cytomegalovirus exposure and HLA in healthy donors. TCRdb's copy holds only in-frame clones and misses some; the assay was immunoSEQ multiplex PCR. The profile covers some 170,000 clones, with roughly 90% appearing a single time and just over 4% taken by the ten largest. The sample comprised PBMCs. These receptors came from a man between 18 and 35 years old in good health and CMV-seropositive.

The chain has TRBV27 and TRBJ1-2, with 12 nucleotides matching TRBD1. Per germline, CDR1 MNHEY and CDR2 SMNVEV (reference sequence). This CDR3 region has 14 residues. Trimming took 4 bases from V and 7 from J; bases not matched to a gene: 4. The DNA of the CDR3 is TGTGCCAGCAGTTGGGGACAGGGGGCGGGTGGCTACACCTTC. Translating gives CASSWGQGAGGYTF.

The chain has TRBV27 and TRBJ2-3; 10 bases match TRBD2. This CDR3 is 15 amino acids long. V lost 7 bases and J lost 5; bases outside the gene matches: 9. Germline V gene data show CDR1 as MNHEY and CDR2 as SMNVEV (reference sequence). The CDR3 spells CASTLASGSGDTQYF. CDR3 bases: TGTGCCAGCACGCTGGCTAGCGGGAGTGGAGATACGCAGTATTTT.

V usage is TRBV10-3 and J usage is TRBJ1-2, with 9 bases fitting TRBD1. CDR1 is ENHRY and CDR2 is SYGVKD in the germline V gene. The CDR3 totals 18 residues. V lost 7 bases and J lost 2; bases outside the gene matches: 17. The CDR3 nucleotides are TGTGCCATCATGCGGGGATCAGGACAGGGGCCGGAAAACTATGGCTACACCTTC. Translating it yields CAIMRGSGQGPENYGYTF.

This chain joins TRBV27 and TRBJ2-1; D possibly corresponds to TRBD2 (6 bases). Between the trimmed V and J ends, which lost 2 bases and 7 bases, there was a span of 12 bases. CDR1 MNHEY and CDR2 SMNVEV come from the germline V gene (reference sequence). The CDR3 length is 14 residues. The CDR3 sequence is CASSLRGAGNEQFF. DNA of the CDR3: TGTGCCAGCAGTTTACGAGGGGCGGGGAATGAGCAGTTCTTC.